Listed here are 22 T cell receptor beta chains from one sample, sequenced in a study. One entry per CDR3 protein results from TCRdb running MiXCR on the RT-PCR reads. Here the sample spans about 680,000 distinct CDR3 sequences, 11% to 15% being singletons. The sample taken for sequencing was memory CD4+ T cells from blood. The receptors shown here come from a female donor in good health, serving as a healthy control.

This clonotype was seen many times. The V gene is TRBV20-1, the J gene TRBJ1-4; no definite D call. CDR3 size: 15 residues. The V gene lost 3 bases and the J gene lost 0 bases, with 11 bases spanning the gap. Per the germline V gene, CDR1 is DFQATT and CDR2 is SNEGSKA (reference sequence). CDR3 sequence reads: CSARETSATNEKLFF. The CDR3 DNA is TGCAGTGCTAGGGAGACGTCTGCAACTAATGAAAAACTGTTTTTT.

The genes are TRBV6-2 or TRBV6-3 and TRBJ1-1, with 7 bases fitting TRBD1. The CDR3 is made up of 13 amino acids. The J segment lost 3 bases and the V segment lost 8 bases, leaving 6 bases of the junction unmatched. The germline CDR1 and CDR2 sequences are MNHEY and SVGEGT. This chain's CDR3 is CASSRGPYTEAFF. CDR3 bases: TGTGCCAGCTCGAGGGGGCCGTACACTGAAGCTTTCTTT.

This chain uses TRBV20-1 with TRBJ2-2; 10 bases fit TRBD1. The germline gives CDR1 DFQATT, CDR2 SNEGSKA (reference sequence). This CDR3 region has 17 residues. J gave up 3 bases and V 1 base, and 8 bases lay outside the gene matches. The CDR3 protein is CSARVPPGTGDTGELFF. In DNA form, the CDR3 reads TGCAGTGCTAGAGTCCCCCCCGGGACAGGGGACACCGGGGAGCTGTTTTTT.

This rearrangement joins TRBV27 to TRBJ2-1; 9 positions match TRBD1. Germline lookup yields CDR1 MNHEY and CDR2 SMNVEV (reference sequence). The J segment lost 0 bases and the V segment lost 4 bases, leaving 13 bases of the junction unmatched. CDR3 length: 19 amino acids. Here the CDR3 reads CASSWGQGQSKSSYNEQFF. CDR3 DNA sequence: TGTGCCAGCAGTTGGGGACAGGGTCAGAGTAAGAGCTCCTACAATGAGCAGTTCTTC.

This clonotype was recorded at least ten times. The chain is built from TRBV6-5 and TRBJ1-2; D is undetermined. This CDR3 has 13 residues. Germline values: CDR1 MNHEY, CDR2 SVGAGI. The V gene lost 6 bases and the J gene lost 2 bases, with 10 bases spanning the gap. The CDR3 bases are TGTGCCAGCAGGCACGGACGCAACTATGGCTACACCTTC. Translating it yields CASRHGRNYGYTF.

This clonotype was counted many times. This chain joins TRBV7-2 and TRBJ1-5; no firm D call. This CDR3 has 13 amino acids. Germline loops: CDR1 SGHTA, CDR2 FQGNSA. Trimming shortened V by 1 base and J by 7 bases, and 8 bases separated the two germline ends. In nucleotides, the CDR3 is TGTGCCAGCAGCTTAGGGGTCCGGCAGCCCCAGCATTTT. It specifies CASSLGVRQPQHF.

This clonotype has just a few counts. The chain has TRBV20-1 and TRBJ1-6; D call uncertain. CDR1 and CDR2 from the germline V gene are DFQATT and SNEGSKA (reference sequence). The CDR3 is made up of 14 amino acids. Trimming removed 6 bases from V and 9 bases from J, with 18 bases in between. CDR3: CSALDRLPFSPLHF. The CDR3 nucleotides read TGCAGTGCCCTCGACCGACTACCCTTTTCACCCCTCCACTTT.

This chain joins TRBV4-3 and TRBJ2-7; tentative D call: TRBD1 (5 bases). This CDR3 has 16 residues. Between the trimmed V and J ends, which lost 0 bases and 1 base, there was a span of 13 bases. Per germline, CDR1 LGHNA and CDR2 YSLEER. In nucleotides, the CDR3 is TGCGCCAGCAGCCAAGAGGGTACAGGATTATCCTACGAGCAGTACTTC. Its translation is CASSQEGTGLSYEQYF.

In its sample, this clonotype was seen a few times. The chain links TRBV28 to TRBJ1-5; D remains unclear. Per the germline V gene, CDR1 is MDHEN and CDR2 is SYDVKM. V lost 8 bases and J 2 bases, leaving 13 bases between the germline ends. The CDR3 sequence is 14 residues long. CDR3 coding DNA: TGTGCCAGCTCGAACTGGTTGGGCAATCAGCCCCAGCATTTT. This encodes CASSNWLGNQPQHF. The whole variable domain, remainder taken from reference TRBV28 and TRBJ1-5, is DVKVTQSSRYLVKRTGEKVFLECVQDMDHENMFWYRQDPGLGLRLIYFSYDVKMKEKGDIPEGYSVSREKKERFSLILESASTNQTSMYLCASSNWLGNQPQHFGDGTRLSIL.

Many counts were recorded for this clonotype. The V call is TRBV6-5, the J call TRBJ2-5, with TRBD1 matching over 9 bases. V gave up 2 bases and J gave up 7 bases; unmatched junction bases: 11. Germline V gene lookup returns CDR1 MNHEY and CDR2 SVGAGI. This CDR3 spans 16 amino acids. CDR3 in amino acids: CASSYPAGTGSWTQYF. DNA of the CDR3: TGTGCCAGCAGTTACCCGGCCGGGACAGGGAGTTGGACCCAGTACTTC.

This clonotype appeared many times. The chain combines TRBV7-2 with TRBJ2-5, with unresolved D. CDR1 and CDR2 from the germline V gene are SGHTA and FQGNSA. The V end lost 5 bases, the J end lost 4 bases, and 14 bases lay between the germline ends. This CDR3 spans 14 amino acids. DNA for the CDR3: TGTGCCAGCAGCCCAACAGTGGCTGGAGAGACCCAGTACTTC. It codes for CASSPTVAGETQYF. Supplemented by reference TRBV7-2 and TRBJ2-5, the full variable domain reads GAGVSQSPSNKVTEKGKDVELRCDPISGHTALYWYRQSLGQGLEFLIYFQGNSAPDKSGLPSDRFSAERTGGSVSTLTIQRTQQEDSAVYLCASSPTVAGETQYFGPGTRLLVL.

The chain is built from TRBV12-3 or TRBV12-4 and TRBJ2-1, with D tentatively TRBD2 (6 bases). Trimming took 6 bases from V and 3 from J, leaving 12 bases between them. There are 14 residues in the CDR3. As DNA, the CDR3 is TGTGCCAGCAGGGAATGGCGGGACTACAATGAGCAGTTCTTC. Encoded protein: CASREWRDYNEQFF.

This clonotype was seen many times. The chain links TRBV6-5 to TRBJ2-3, with 8 nucleotides matching TRBD2. The CDR3 contains 15 residues. Germline CDR1 MNHEY, CDR2 SVGAGI. The V gene end was trimmed by 0 bases and the J gene end by 8 bases; junction bases not matched to a gene: 7. The CDR3 is CASSYSAGGPGTQYF. Here the CDR3 DNA reads TGTGCCAGCAGTTACTCCGCGGGAGGCCCTGGTACGCAGTATTTT.

This clonotype was counted many times. The gene calls are TRBV6-1 and TRBJ1-4; D gene ambiguous. The CDR3 extends over 17 amino acids. Germline lookup yields CDR1 MNHNS and CDR2 SASEGT. V shed 2 bases and J shed 4 bases, with 17 bases lying between them. The CDR3, as DNA: TGTGCCAGCAGTGAATCGGCGGGTGTCAGAAGTAATGAAAAACTGTTTTTT. This codes for CASSESAGVRSNEKLFF.

This clonotype was picked up a small number of times. V gene TRBV7-3 combines with J gene TRBJ2-2; 7 bases line up with TRBD1. The ends lost 3 bases at V and 5 bases at J; junction bases unmatched: 3. Germline CDR1 reads SGHTA; CDR2 reads FQGTGA. The CDR3 runs to 14 residues. The CDR3 region has the DNA TGTGCCAGCAGCTTGACAGGGCGGACCGGGGAGCTGTTTTTT. Its protein product is CASSLTGRTGELFF.

This clonotype was observed at least ten times. CDR3 bases: TGCAGCGTTGATACAGGCACAGATACGCAGTATTTT. Its translation: CSVDTGTDTQYF. The chain has TRBV29-1 and TRBJ2-3; D unresolved. Germline values: CDR1 SQVTM, CDR2 ANQGSEA. This CDR3 spans 12 amino acids. The ends were cut back, 3 bases at V and 1 base at J, with 5 bases in the middle.

For the CDR3, the DNA is TGTGCCAGCAGCCAAGGGGAACCTGGGGCCAACGTCCTGACTTTC. Its protein is CASSQGEPGANVLTF. The chain uses TRBV4-2 and TRBJ2-6; D not resolved. The CDR3 runs 15 residues. The V gene lost 1 base and the J gene lost 2 bases, with 6 bases spanning the gap. Germline V lookup: CDR1 LGHNA, CDR2 YNFKEQ.

This rearrangement joins TRBV15 to TRBJ2-1; 8 bases fit TRBD1. V lost 5 bases to trimming and J lost 7 bases; unmatched junction nucleotides: 16. Germline V gives CDR1 LNHNV, CDR2 YYDKDF (reference sequence). The CDR3 contains 17 residues. The CDR3 nucleotides read TGTGCCACCAGCCCAGTCACTACCCGGACAGGGCGGAATGAGCAGTTCTTC. It yields the protein CATSPVTTRTGRNEQFF.

The V and J genes are TRBV10-3 and TRBJ1-1; 8 positions agree with TRBD1. The CDR3 extends over 13 amino acids. V lost 7 bases to trimming and J lost 1 base; unmatched junction nucleotides: 2. Germline V lookup: CDR1 ENHRY, CDR2 SYGVKD. The CDR3 DNA reads TGTGCCATCACGACAGGGGAGAACACTGAAGCTTTCTTT. Protein: CAITTGENTEAFF.

The chain links TRBV7-9 to TRBJ2-1; 8 bases are a match to TRBD2. CDR3 length: 15 amino acids. J was trimmed by 2 bases and V by 8 bases; bases with no gene match: 8. The germline V gene encodes CDR1 SEHNR and CDR2 FQNEAQ (reference sequence). The CDR3 sequence: CASGIAGLTYNEQFF. As DNA, the CDR3 is TGTGCCAGCGGAATAGCGGGGCTTACCTACAATGAGCAGTTCTTC.

This clonotype was detected a few times. V is TRBV5-1 and J is TRBJ1-2, with 7 nucleotides matching TRBD1. The germline gives CDR1 SGHRS, CDR2 YFSETQ. The CDR3 covers 17 residues. V gave up 0 bases and J gave up 8 bases; unmatched junction bases: 16. The CDR3 region has the DNA TGCGCCAGCAGCTTGGGCCGGAGCGAGGGGGCTGCATCGGGCTACACCTTC. Translating it yields CASSLGRSEGAASGYTF.

The rearrangement joins TRBV20-1 to TRBJ1-5; a weak D match, TRBD1 (5 bases). Germline V gives CDR1 DFQATT, CDR2 SNEGSKA (reference sequence). CDR3 length equals 11 residues. With 4 bases removed from V and 5 bases from J, the gap between germline ends came to 6 bases. In DNA, the CDR3 is TGCAGTGCTACCAGGGATCAGCCCCAGCATTTT. Amino acids: CSATRDQPQHF.